This note documents a single T cell receptor beta chain sequence. Study processing details: Quantification of nucleated cells was approximated via reference gene primer amplification. Repertoires were generated with immunoSEQ multiplex PCR, while TCRdb's copy carries only in-frame clones and drops some. That table furnishes V, J and clone size, whereas the DNA furnished D and trimming. The repertoire holds 350,000 or so clones, with about 90% as singletons. This sample is drawn from a study of blood T cell repertoires in COVID-19. About the research overall: The United States, Italy and Spain were the sources of the acute and convalescent COVID-19 samples. Sources were T cells, B-cell-depleted T cells, or PBMCs; the material itself was cDNA or gDNA.

In Seattle, patients joined the study during active infection and were tracked longitudinally. Sample: peripheral blood. The sequence was obtained from a woman aged 30 to 39 with COVID-19, enrolled during active disease.

The DNA for the CDR3 is TGTGCCAGCAGCCCCGGACTAGCGGAGAATAAAAACATTCAGTACTTC. Translated: CASSPGLAENKNIQYF. The chain uses TRBV3-1 (or the pseudogene TRBV3-2) and TRBJ2-4; 10 bases agree with TRBD2. CDR1 and CDR2 (germline): LGHDT, YNNKEL (reference sequence). V lost 4 bases and J lost 4; bases outside the gene matches: 7. The CDR3 runs to 16 residues.